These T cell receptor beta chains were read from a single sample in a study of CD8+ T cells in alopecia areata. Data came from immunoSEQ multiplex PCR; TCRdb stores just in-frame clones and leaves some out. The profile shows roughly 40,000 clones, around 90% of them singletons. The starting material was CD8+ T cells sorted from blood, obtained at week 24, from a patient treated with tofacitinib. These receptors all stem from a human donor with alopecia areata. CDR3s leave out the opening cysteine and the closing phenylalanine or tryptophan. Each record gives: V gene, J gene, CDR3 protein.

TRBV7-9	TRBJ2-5	ASSLRTSGLQETQY
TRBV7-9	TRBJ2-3	ASSLAAGGTDTQY
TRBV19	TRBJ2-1	ASSIGGTSYNEQF
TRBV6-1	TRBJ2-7	ASNPPGDRETEQY
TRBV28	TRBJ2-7	ASSFAISPYEQY
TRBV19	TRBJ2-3	ASRGQGPSTDTQY
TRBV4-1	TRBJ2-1	ASSQEHPSYNEQF
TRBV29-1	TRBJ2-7	SVEETQAAVQY
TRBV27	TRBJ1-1	ASSFEGAHTEAF
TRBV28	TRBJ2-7	ASSPSRSLEFYEQY
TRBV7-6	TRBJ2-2	ASSLATGGGDNTGELF
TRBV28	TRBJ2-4	ASSLGSSQVKNIQY
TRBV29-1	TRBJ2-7	SVEDGTSGGVYEQY
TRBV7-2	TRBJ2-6	ASSLFWGLGGANVLT
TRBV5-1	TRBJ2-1	ASSLGSYNEQF
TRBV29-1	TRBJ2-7	SVEDRGYEQY
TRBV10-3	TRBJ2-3	AISEGRVDPDTQY
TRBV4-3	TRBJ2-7	ASSQEPGVKYYEQY
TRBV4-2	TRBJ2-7	ASSQDGGTYEQY
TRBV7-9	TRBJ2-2	ASSPDTGELF
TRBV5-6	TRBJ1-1	ASSPEALMNTEAF
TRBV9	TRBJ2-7	ASSLGLADSYEQY
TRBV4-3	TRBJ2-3	ASSAHRGEPSDTQY
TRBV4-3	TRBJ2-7	ASSQRGDSSYEQY
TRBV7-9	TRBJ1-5	ASSLARPGMDNQPQH
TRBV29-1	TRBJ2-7	SVEEEVAYEQY
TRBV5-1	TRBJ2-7	ASSFEDTTYEQY
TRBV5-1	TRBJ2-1	ASSLELSYNEQF
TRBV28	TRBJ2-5	ASSSPEETQY
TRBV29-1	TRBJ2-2	SVGEGGPDTGELF
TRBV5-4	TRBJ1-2	ASSFPTGRSYYGYT
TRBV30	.	AWSVLGIEYEQY
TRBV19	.	ASSIFLGQSYEQY
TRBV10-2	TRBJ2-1	ASSEPGQGKVQF
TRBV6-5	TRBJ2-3	ASSITTDTQY
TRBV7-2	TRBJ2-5	ASSWPGGSWDQETQY
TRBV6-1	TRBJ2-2	ASIGRGQGAGELF
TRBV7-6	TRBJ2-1	ASSLLESYNEQF
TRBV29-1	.	SAHEALSYEQY
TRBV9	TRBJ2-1	ASSTGTSEQF
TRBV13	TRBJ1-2	ASSGDRVYGYT
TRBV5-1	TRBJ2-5	ASSSTMLRGETQY
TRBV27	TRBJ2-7	ASSVAGGPSSYEQY
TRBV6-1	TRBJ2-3	ASSESPTGYTDTQY
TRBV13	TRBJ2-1	ASSFYEGREQF
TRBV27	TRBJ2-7	ASGLYEQY
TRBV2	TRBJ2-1	ASRRLAGGVNEQF
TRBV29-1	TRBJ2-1	SVVGLEQF
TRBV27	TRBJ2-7	ASSLIKGYYEQY
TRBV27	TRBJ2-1	ASSTKIAGGPWDEQF
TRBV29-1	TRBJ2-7	SPSPDRNPYEQY
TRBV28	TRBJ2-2	ASSLEMDRGTGTGELF
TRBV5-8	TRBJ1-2	ASSLENTHYNFRSGYT
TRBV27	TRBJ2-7	ASSLRGIRPDYEQY
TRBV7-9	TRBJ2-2	ASSYPQGSTGELF
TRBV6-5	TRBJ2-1	ASSYSDPNPYNEQF
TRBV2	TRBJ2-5	ASSPPETQY
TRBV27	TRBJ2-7	ASSPRGSSYEQY
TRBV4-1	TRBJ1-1	ASSPGGPGRRTEAF
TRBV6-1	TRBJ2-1	ASSLRDYNEQF